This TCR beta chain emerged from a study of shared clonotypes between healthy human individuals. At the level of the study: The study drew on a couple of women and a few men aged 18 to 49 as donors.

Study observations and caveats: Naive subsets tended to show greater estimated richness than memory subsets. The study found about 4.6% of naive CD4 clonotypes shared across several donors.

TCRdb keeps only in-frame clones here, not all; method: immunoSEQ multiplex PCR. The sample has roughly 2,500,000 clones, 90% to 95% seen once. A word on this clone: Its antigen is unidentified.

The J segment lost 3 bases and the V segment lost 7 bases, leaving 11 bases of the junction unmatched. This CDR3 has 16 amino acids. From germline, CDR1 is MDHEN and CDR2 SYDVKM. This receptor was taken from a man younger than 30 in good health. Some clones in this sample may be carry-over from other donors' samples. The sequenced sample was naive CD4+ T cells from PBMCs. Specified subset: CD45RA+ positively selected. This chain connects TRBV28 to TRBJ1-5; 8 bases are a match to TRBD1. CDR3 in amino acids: CASKTRTGQTNQPQHF. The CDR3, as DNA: TGTGCCAGCAAGACCCGGACAGGGCAGACCAATCAGCCCCAGCATTTT.